One and the same sample provided the 29 T cell receptor beta chains below, sequenced in a study of cytomegalovirus exposure and HLA in healthy donors. The PCR had 60 Vbeta and 13 Jbeta primers. Repertoires were generated with immunoSEQ multiplex PCR, while TCRdb's copy carries only in-frame clones and drops some. The sample lists some 170,000 clones; 77% were seen once. Sequencing used PBMCs. The source is a man younger than 40 in good health and CMV-seropositive.

This chain uses TRBV5-1 with TRBJ2-7; TRBD1 matches at 10 bases. The CDR3 is made up of 15 amino acids. V was clipped by 0 bases and J by 9 bases; unmatched bases: 9. CDR1 SGHRS and CDR2 YFSETQ come from the germline V gene. CDR3 protein: CASSLGWDRGEGQYF. CDR3 coding DNA: TGCGCCAGCAGCTTGGGCTGGGACAGGGGTGAAGGGCAGTACTTC.

The chain carries TRBV4-1 and TRBJ1-6, with TRBD1 as a possible D gene (5 bases). Trimming removed 4 bases from V and 0 bases from J, with 10 bases in between. The germline V gene has CDR1 MGHRA and CDR2 YSYEKL. The CDR3 sequence is 16 residues long. CDR3 bases: TGCGCCAGCAGCCCGGGACTGAACTCCTATAATTCACCCCTCCACTTT. Translating it yields CASSPGLNSYNSPLHF.

V gene TRBV11-2 combines with J gene TRBJ2-5; D gene unclear. Per germline, CDR1 SGHAT and CDR2 FQNNGV. Trimming took 3 bases from V and 5 from J, leaving 13 bases between them. The CDR3 runs to 14 residues. The CDR3 nucleotides read TGTGCCAGCAGCTTTGCTGTCTCTGAGGAGACCCAGTACTTC. Its translation is CASSFAVSEETQYF.

This clone was found a few times. V gene TRBV5-5 combines with J gene TRBJ1-5; a possible D gene is TRBD1 (6 bases). Trimming shortened V by 0 bases and J by 1 base, and 11 bases separated the two germline ends. Germline CDR1 and CDR2: SGHKS and YYEKEE (reference sequence). This CDR3 spans 16 amino acids. In nucleotides, the CDR3 is TGTGCCAGCAGCTTGGGCGGGGGCGTAAGCAATCAGCCCCAGCATTTT. Translating gives CASSLGGGVSNQPQHF.

This clone was seen once. The genes are TRBV11-2 and TRBJ1-2, with D possibly matching TRBD1 (6 bases). The ends were cut back, 5 bases at V and 4 bases at J, with 11 bases in the middle. CDR1 and CDR2 (germline): SGHAT, FQNNGV. The CDR3 length is 13 residues. The CDR3 coding sequence is TGTGCCAGCAGCCCACAACAGGGCTATGGCTACACCTTC. Translation gives CASSPQQGYGYTF.

The CDR3 loop is CASSHRTGGLHEQYF. In nucleotides, the CDR3 is TGTGCCAGCAGCCATCGGACAGGGGGCCTTCACGAGCAGTACTTC. The chain couples TRBV7-2 to TRBJ2-7; TRBD1 aligns across 11 bases. The V and J ends lost 5 bases and 5 bases, in that order; junction bases with no gene match: 8. CDR3 length equals 15 residues. Germline V CDR1 and CDR2: SGHTA, FQGNSA.

The chain is built from TRBV9 and TRBJ2-7; a weak D match, TRBD2 (6 bases). Germline lookup yields CDR1 SGDLS and CDR2 YYNGEE. The V end lost 4 bases, the J end lost 2 bases, and 16 bases lay between the germline ends. The CDR3 runs 15 residues. The CDR3: CASSPRGEPAYEQYF. The CDR3 nucleotides are TGTGCCAGCAGCCCCCGCGGGGAACCTGCCTACGAGCAGTACTTC.

The chain links TRBV9 to TRBJ1-1; D possibly corresponds to TRBD1 (5 bases). Trimming stripped 0 bases from V and 4 bases from J, with 13 bases between. CDR3 size: 15 residues. Germline lookup yields CDR1 SGDLS and CDR2 YYNGEE. The CDR3 region has the DNA TGTGCCAGCAGCGTAGGCTCGGGGGTGGCCACTGAAGCTTTCTTT. This sequence encodes CASSVGSGVATEAFF.

The chain is built from TRBV30 and TRBJ1-3; D unresolved. This CDR3 spans 17 amino acids. CDR1 is GTSNPN, CDR2 SVGIG, per germline (reference sequence). Trimming took off 0 bases at V and 7 bases at J, with 22 bases between the two ends. The CDR3, as DNA: TGTGCCTGGAGTGTACCCATCCCCGGAGAGACCGGGAACACCATATATTTT. Translated, it gives CAWSVPIPGETGNTIYF.

V is TRBV11-2 and J is TRBJ1-1; no clear D gene. This CDR3 is 12 amino acids long. V was trimmed by 5 bases and J by 3 bases, leaving 7 bases between them. Germline V gene data show CDR1 as SGHAT and CDR2 as FQNNGV. CDR3 loop: CASSLSDTEAFF. Written as DNA, the CDR3 is TGTGCCAGCAGCCTCTCGGACACTGAAGCTTTCTTT.

V is TRBV5-1 and J is TRBJ2-1; possible D gene TRBD2, 6 bases. V gave up 0 bases and J gave up 8 bases, with 9 bases separating them. The CDR3 has 13 amino acids. CDR1 is SGHRS and CDR2 is YFSETQ in the germline V gene. This chain's CDR3 is CASSLDSGHEQFF. The DNA for the CDR3 is TGCGCCAGCAGCTTGGATAGCGGCCATGAGCAGTTCTTC. The full variable domain, in which reference TRBV5-1 and TRBJ2-1 provide the parts outside the CDR3, is KAGVTQTPRYLIKTRGQQVTLSCSPISGHRSVSWYQQTPGQGLQFLFEYFSETQRNKGNFPGRFSGRQFSNSRSEMNVSTLELGDSALYLCASSLDSGHEQFFGPGTRLTVL.

This chain joins TRBV28 and TRBJ2-7, with D possibly matching TRBD1 (5 bases). CDR3 size: 13 residues. The V and J ends lost 3 bases and 4 bases respectively, with 10 bases between them. Germline V gene lookup returns CDR1 MDHEN and CDR2 SYDVKM. The CDR3 nucleotides are TGTGCCAGCAGTTTGGGCCCAGGGTACGAGCAGTACTTC. It codes for CASSLGPGYEQYF.

This chain uses TRBV6-6 with TRBJ2-7; D is possibly TRBD1 (5 bases). This CDR3 contains 15 residues. The germline CDR1 and CDR2 sequences are MNHNY and SVGAGI (reference sequence). V shed 0 bases and J shed 0 bases, with 9 bases lying between them. CDR3 sequence reads: CASSYSFRDSYEQYF. In nucleotides, the CDR3 is TGTGCCAGCAGTTACTCGTTCAGGGACTCCTACGAGCAGTACTTC.

This clone was seen a single time. This rearrangement joins TRBV25-1 to TRBJ2-7; a possible D gene is TRBD1 (6 bases). With 3 bases removed from V and 6 bases from J, the gap between germline ends came to 21 bases. The germline V gene has CDR1 MGHDK and CDR2 SYGVNS. The CDR3 consists of 16 residues. This chain's CDR3 is CASSDWDKSRAREQYF. For the CDR3, the DNA is TGTGCCAGCAGTGATTGGGACAAATCAAGGGCCCGCGAGCAGTACTTC.

This clone was counted only a few times. The rearrangement joins TRBV5-6 to TRBJ2-1; weak D call: TRBD2 (5 bases). Germline V gives CDR1 SGHDT, CDR2 YYEEEE. This CDR3 region has 12 residues. The ends were cut back, 7 bases at V and 12 bases at J, with 17 bases in the middle. The CDR3 nucleotides are TGTGCCAGCGGACTCCACCCGGGCGGGCAGTTCTTC. Translating gives CASGLHPGGQFF.

The chain joins TRBV14 to TRBJ1-4, with TRBD1 matching over 7 bases. In germline, CDR1 is SGHDN, CDR2 FVKESK. Trimming took 4 bases from V and 0 from J; bases not matched to a gene: 2. CDR3 length equals 15 residues. CDR3 DNA: TGTGCCAGCAGCCGACAGGGATCAACTAATGAAAAACTGTTTTTT. This gives the protein CASSRQGSTNEKLFF.

The chain recombines TRBV4-3 with TRBJ1-2, with D perhaps TRBD1 (6 bases). Trimming cost V 0 bases and J 5 bases, with 16 bases left between them. The germline gives CDR1 LGHNA, CDR2 YSLEER. The CDR3 covers 16 residues. The CDR3 loop is CASSQDQIRGPYGYTF. As DNA, the CDR3 is TGCGCCAGCAGCCAAGATCAGATCAGGGGCCCTTATGGCTACACCTTC.

The V gene is TRBV9, the J gene TRBJ2-1; 7 bases match TRBD1. Looked up from germline, CDR1 is SGDLS and CDR2 is YYNGEE. The CDR3 runs to 15 residues. V dropped 2 bases and J dropped 1; count of bases not matched to a gene: 3. CDR3 amino acids: CASSVRDSSYNEQFF. The CDR3 DNA reads TGTGCCAGCAGCGTCCGGGACAGTTCCTACAATGAGCAGTTCTTC.

This clone was detected only a few times. The rearrangement links TRBV6-5 to TRBJ1-6; D remains ambiguous. V was cut by 2 bases and J by 7 bases, with 12 bases left in between. The germline V gene encodes CDR1 MNHEY and CDR2 SVGAGI. There are 15 residues in the CDR3. The CDR3 coding sequence is TGTGCCAGCAGTTACACGGCAGGTCGAAATTCACCCCTCCACTTT. Its translation is CASSYTAGRNSPLHF.

The CDR3 loop reads CASSLDLFPNTEAFF. CDR3 bases: TGCGCCAGCAGCTTGGATCTCTTTCCGAACACTGAAGCTTTCTTT. The chain has TRBV5-1 and TRBJ1-1, with D uncertain. The V end was cut by 0 bases, the J end by 1 base, with 10 bases between. The CDR3 spans 15 residues. From germline, CDR1 is SGHRS and CDR2 YFSETQ.

The chain couples TRBV30 to TRBJ1-6, with D perhaps matching TRBD1 (6 bases). Deletions cut 2 bases from V and 7 bases from J, with 9 bases between. Germline-derived CDR1 and CDR2 are GTSNPN and SVGIG (reference sequence). The CDR3 spans 13 residues. The CDR3 is CAWSSGTNSPLHF. The DNA for the CDR3 is TGTGCCTGGAGTTCAGGGACAAATTCACCCCTCCACTTT.

The CDR3 spells CASSVRSGTSGGAFF. CDR3 nucleotides: TGTGCCAGTAGTGTCCGTTCCGGGACATCGGGGGGAGCTTTCTTT. V gene TRBV19 combines with J gene TRBJ1-1, with a possible D match to TRBD1 (6 bases). The ends were cut back, 5 bases at V and 10 bases at J, with 23 bases in the middle. This CDR3 region has 15 residues. The V gene's germline CDR1 is LNHDA and CDR2 SQIVND (reference sequence).

The chain combines TRBV7-9 with TRBJ1-2; D call uncertain. From germline, CDR1 is SEHNR and CDR2 FQNEAQ (reference sequence). The CDR3 totals 13 residues. V was clipped by 1 base and J by 4 bases, with 7 bases between them. DNA of the CDR3: TGTGCCAGCAGCTTAGAGGGAGTCTATGGCTACACCTTC. As protein: CASSLEGVYGYTF.

The chain carries TRBV6-4 and TRBJ2-7, with TRBD1 matching 8 bases. The CDR3 spans 16 residues. Looked up from germline, CDR1 is MRHNA and CDR2 is SNTAGT. V gave up 6 bases and J gave up 3 bases; unmatched junction bases: 13. CDR3 region: CASRDRGGDRIYEQYF. CDR3 in DNA: TGTGCCAGCAGAGACAGGGGAGGCGACCGCATCTACGAGCAGTACTTC.

The V gene is TRBV9, the J gene TRBJ2-5; 10 nucleotides line up with TRBD1. Germline V CDR1 and CDR2: SGDLS, YYNGEE. J was trimmed by 4 bases and V by 0 bases; bases with no gene match: 6. The CDR3 has 16 residues. Here the CDR3 reads CASSVAPRTGGETQYF. The DNA for the CDR3 is TGTGCCAGCAGCGTAGCTCCCCGGACAGGGGGAGAGACCCAGTACTTC.

The V call is TRBV30, the J call TRBJ2-7, with a tentative D call TRBD1 (6 bases). Germline CDR1 is GTSNPN and CDR2 is SVGIG (reference sequence). CDR3 length: 13 residues. The V end lost 1 base, the J end lost 1 base, and 8 bases lay between the germline ends. CDR3 sequence: CAWSGDKSYEQYF. In DNA form, the CDR3 reads TGTGCCTGGAGTGGGGACAAATCCTACGAGCAGTACTTC.

The chain employs TRBV10-3 and TRBJ2-5, with 14 bases identical to TRBD2. Germline V gene data show CDR1 as ENHRY and CDR2 as SYGVKD. The V and J ends lost 4 bases and 2 bases, in that order; junction bases with no gene match: 9. The CDR3 extends over 18 amino acids. The CDR3 here is CAISGRTSGGHPQETQYF. CDR3 DNA: TGTGCCATCAGTGGGAGGACTAGCGGGGGGCACCCTCAAGAGACCCAGTACTTC.

The chain joins TRBV9 to TRBJ2-5; 12 bases align to TRBD2. The germline V gene encodes CDR1 SGDLS and CDR2 YYNGEE. CDR3 length: 17 amino acids. Trimming removed 0 bases from V and 4 bases from J; junction bases left unmatched: 7. The CDR3 loop reads CASSVGSSGGARETQYF. DNA for the CDR3: TGTGCCAGCAGCGTAGGGTCTAGCGGGGGGGCCCGAGAGACCCAGTACTTC.

The J gene is TRBJ2-5, the V gene TRBV9, with 12 bases fitting TRBD2. CDR3 length: 17 amino acids. V trimming: 0 bases; J trimming: 5 bases; junction bases outside the gene matches: 8. The germline V gene encodes CDR1 SGDLS and CDR2 YYNGEE. The CDR3 nucleotides read TGTGCCAGCAGCGTAGGGCTAGCGGGGGGGTTAGGGGAGACCCAGTACTTC. This codes for CASSVGLAGGLGETQYF.